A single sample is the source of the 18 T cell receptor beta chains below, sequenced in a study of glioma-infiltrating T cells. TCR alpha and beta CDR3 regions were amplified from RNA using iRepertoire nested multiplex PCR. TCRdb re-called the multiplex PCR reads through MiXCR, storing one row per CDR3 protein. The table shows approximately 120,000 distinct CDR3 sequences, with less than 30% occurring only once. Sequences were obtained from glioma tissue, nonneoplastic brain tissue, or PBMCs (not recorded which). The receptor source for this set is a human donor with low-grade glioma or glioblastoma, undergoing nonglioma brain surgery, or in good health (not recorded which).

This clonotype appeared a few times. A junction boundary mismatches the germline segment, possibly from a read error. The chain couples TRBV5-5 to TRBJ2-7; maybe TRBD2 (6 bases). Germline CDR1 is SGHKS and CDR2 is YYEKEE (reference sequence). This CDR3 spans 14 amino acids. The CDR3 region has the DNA TGTGCCAGCCGCTTGGCGGGGCAGAACTACGAGCAGTACTTC. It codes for CASRLAGQNYEQYF.

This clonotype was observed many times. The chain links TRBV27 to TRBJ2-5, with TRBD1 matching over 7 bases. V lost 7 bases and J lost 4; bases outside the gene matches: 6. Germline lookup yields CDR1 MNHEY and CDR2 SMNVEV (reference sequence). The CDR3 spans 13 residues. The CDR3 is CASTDAGGETQYF. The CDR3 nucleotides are TGTGCCAGCACCGATGCAGGGGGAGAGACCCAGTACTTC.

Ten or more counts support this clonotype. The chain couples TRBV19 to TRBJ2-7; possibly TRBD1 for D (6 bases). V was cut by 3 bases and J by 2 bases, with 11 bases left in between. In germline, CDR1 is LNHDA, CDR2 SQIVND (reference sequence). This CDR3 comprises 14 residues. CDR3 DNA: TGTGCCAGTAGTATTCGCGCAGGGGCCTACGAGCAGTACTTC. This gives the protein CASSIRAGAYEQYF. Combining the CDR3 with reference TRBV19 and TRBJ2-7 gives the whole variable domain DGGITQSPKYLFRKEGQNVTLSCEQNLNHDAMYWYRQDPGQGLRLIYYSQIVNDFQKGDIAEGYSVSREKKESFPLTVTSAQKNPTAFYLCASSIRAGAYEQYFGPGTRLTVT.

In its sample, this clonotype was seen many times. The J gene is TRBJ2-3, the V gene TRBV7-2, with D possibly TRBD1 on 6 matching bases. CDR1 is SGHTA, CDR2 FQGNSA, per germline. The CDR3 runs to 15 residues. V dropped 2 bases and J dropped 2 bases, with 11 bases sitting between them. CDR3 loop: CASSLSGQLTDTQYF. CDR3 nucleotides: TGTGCCAGCAGCTTAAGCGGACAGCTCACAGATACGCAGTATTTT.

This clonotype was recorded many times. DNA for the CDR3: TGTGCCAGCAGCTTAACGTCCAGCCCCGTTTACAATGAGCAGTTCTTC. It translates to CASSLTSSPVYNEQFF. This chain uses TRBV7-3 with TRBJ2-1; unclear D gene. The V and J ends lost 0 bases and 4 bases respectively, with 13 bases between them. Germline loops: CDR1 SGHTA, CDR2 FQGTGA. The CDR3 totals 16 residues.

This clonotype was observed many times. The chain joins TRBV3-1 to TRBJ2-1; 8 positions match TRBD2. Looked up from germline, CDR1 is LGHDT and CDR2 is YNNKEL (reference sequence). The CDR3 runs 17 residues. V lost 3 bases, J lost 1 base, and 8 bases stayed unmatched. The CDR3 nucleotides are TGTGCCAGCAGCCACAACCCGGGACTAGTTTCCTACAATGAGCAGTTCTTC. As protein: CASSHNPGLVSYNEQFF.

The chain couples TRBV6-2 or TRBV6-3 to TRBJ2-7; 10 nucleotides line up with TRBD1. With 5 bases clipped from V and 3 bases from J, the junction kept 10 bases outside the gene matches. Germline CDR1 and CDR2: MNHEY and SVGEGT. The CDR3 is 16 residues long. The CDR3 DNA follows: TGTGCCAGCAGTGGGGGTGACAGGGGGCGCGACTACGAGCAGTACTTC. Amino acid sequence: CASSGGDRGRDYEQYF.

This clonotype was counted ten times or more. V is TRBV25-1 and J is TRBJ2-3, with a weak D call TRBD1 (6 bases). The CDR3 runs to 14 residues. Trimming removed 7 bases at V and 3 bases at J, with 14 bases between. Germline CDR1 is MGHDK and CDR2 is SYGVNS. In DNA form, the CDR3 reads TGTGCCAGCACCCCGACAGGACGAACAGATACGCAGTATTTT. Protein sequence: CASTPTGRTDTQYF.

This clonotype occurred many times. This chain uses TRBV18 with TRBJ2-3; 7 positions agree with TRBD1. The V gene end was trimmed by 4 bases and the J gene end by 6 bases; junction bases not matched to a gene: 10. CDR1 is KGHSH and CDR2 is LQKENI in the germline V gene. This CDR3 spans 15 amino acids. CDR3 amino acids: CASSLGQATRDTQYF. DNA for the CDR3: TGTGCCAGCTCACTCGGACAGGCCACCAGGGATACGCAGTATTTT.

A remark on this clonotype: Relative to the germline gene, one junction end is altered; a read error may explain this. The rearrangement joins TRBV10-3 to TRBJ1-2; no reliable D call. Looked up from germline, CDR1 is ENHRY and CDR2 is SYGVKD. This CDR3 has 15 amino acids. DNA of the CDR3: TGTGCCATCAGTGAGTCGTTCCGTAATAACCATGGCTACACCTTC. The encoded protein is CAISESFRNNHGYTF.

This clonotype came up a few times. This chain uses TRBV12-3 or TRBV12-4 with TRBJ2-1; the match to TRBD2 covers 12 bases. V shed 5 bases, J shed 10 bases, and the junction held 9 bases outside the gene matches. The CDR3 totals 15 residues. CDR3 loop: CASSHAGTSGREQFF. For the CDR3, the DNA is TGTGCCAGCAGTCACGCGGGGACTAGCGGGCGCGAGCAGTTCTTC.

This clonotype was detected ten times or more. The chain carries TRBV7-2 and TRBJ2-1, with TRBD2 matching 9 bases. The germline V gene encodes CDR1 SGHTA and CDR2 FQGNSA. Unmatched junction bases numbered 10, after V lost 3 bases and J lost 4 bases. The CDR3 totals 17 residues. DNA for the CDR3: TGTGCCAGCAGCTTGACTAGCGGAATAGCCTTTTACAATGAGCAGTTCTTC. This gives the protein CASSLTSGIAFYNEQFF. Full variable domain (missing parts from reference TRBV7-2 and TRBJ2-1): GAGVSQSPSNKVTEKGKDVELRCDPISGHTALYWYRQSLGQGLEFLIYFQGNSAPDKSGLPSDRFSAERTGGSVSTLTIQRTQQEDSAVYLCASSLTSGIAFYNEQFFGPGTRLTVL.

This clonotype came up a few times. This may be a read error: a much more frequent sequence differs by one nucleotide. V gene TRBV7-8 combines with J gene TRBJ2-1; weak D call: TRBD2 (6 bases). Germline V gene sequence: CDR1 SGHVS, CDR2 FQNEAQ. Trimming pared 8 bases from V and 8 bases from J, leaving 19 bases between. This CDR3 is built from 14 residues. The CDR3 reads CASRPLLAIDEQFF. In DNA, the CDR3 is TGTGCCAGCCGCCCCCTCCTAGCGATCGATGAGCAGTTCTTC.

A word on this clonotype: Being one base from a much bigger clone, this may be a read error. For the CDR3, the DNA is TGCGCCAGCAGCTTGGAGGCAGTGTTGGGCGAGCAGTACTTC. This encodes CASSLEAVLGEQYF. This chain links TRBV5-1 with TRBJ2-7; D gene uncertain. The V end was cut by 0 bases, the J end by 6 bases, with 13 bases between. This CDR3 contains 14 residues. Germline V gene data show CDR1 as SGHRS and CDR2 as YFSETQ.

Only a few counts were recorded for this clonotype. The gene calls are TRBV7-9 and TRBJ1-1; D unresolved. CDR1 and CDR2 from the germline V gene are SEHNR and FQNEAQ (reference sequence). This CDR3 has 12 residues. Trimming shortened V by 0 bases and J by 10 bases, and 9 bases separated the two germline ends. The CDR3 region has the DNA TGTGCCAGCAGCTTAGCTGGGTCCGGAGCTTTCTTT. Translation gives CASSLAGSGAFF.

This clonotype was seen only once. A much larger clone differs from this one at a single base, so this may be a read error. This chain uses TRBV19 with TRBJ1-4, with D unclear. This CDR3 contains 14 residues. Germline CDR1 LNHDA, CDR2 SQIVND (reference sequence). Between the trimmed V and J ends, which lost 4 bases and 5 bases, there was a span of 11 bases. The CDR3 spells CASSSTAGNEKLFF. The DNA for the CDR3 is TGTGCCAGTAGTAGTACAGCGGGGAATGAAAAACTGTTTTTT.

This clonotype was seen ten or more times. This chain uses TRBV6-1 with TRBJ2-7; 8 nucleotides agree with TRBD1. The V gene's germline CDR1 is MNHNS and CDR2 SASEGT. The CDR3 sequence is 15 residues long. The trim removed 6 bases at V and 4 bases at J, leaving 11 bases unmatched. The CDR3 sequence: CASRPDRDSRYEQYF. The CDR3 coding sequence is TGTGCCAGCAGGCCGGACAGGGATTCTCGGTACGAGCAGTACTTC.

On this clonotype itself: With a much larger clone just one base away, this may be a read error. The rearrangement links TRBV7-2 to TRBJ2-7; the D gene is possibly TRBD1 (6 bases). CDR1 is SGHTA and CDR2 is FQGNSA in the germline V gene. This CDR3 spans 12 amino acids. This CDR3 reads CASSLDPGDKKF. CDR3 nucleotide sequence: TGTGCCAGCAGCTTAGATCCTGGGGACAAGAAATTC.